This TCR beta chain was retrieved from a study of blood T cells in healthy people across ages. The use of a sample-barcoded 5' primer and a J-beta primer mix characterized a second PCR of about 7 to 12 cycles. TCRdb itself ran the 5' RACE reads through MiXCR, one entry per CDR3 protein. Of around 400,000 distinct CDR3 sequences listed, 45% to 60% are singletons. A remark on this clonotype: What it recognizes is unknown.

Overall study findings and caveats: More naive CD4+ cells and higher diversity were found in long-lived than in aged donors. Per-million-T-cell TCR beta diversity fell roughly linearly with age.

The CDR3 consists of 15 residues. Germline CDR1 reads MDHEN; CDR2 reads SYDVKM. V dropped 4 bases and J dropped 8; count of bases not matched to a gene: 9. The receptor comes from a man between 60 and 75 years old in good health. The V call is TRBV28, the J call TRBJ2-1, with 9 nucleotides matching TRBD1. What was sequenced was blood. The CDR3 DNA reads TGTGCCAGCAGTTCCCCCGGGACAGGGCGTTATGAGCAGTTCTTC. This encodes CASSSPGTGRYEQFF. Filled out from reference TRBV28 and TRBJ2-1, the complete variable domain reads DVKVTQSSRYLVKRTGEKVFLECVQDMDHENMFWYRQDPGLGLRLIYFSYDVKMKEKGDIPEGYSVSREKKERFSLILESASTNQTSMYLCASSSPGTGRYEQFFGPGTRLTVL.